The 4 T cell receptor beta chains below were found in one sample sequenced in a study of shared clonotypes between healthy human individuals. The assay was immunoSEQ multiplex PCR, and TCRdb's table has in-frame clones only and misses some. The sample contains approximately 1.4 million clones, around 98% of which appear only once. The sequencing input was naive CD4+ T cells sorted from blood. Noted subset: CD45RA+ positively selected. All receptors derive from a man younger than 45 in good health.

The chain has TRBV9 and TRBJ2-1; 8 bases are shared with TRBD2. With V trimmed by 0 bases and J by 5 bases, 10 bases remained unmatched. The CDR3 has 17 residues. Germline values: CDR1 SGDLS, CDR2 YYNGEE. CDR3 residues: CASSVDPPGLVNNEQFF. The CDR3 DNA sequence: TGTGCCAGCAGCGTAGATCCCCCGGGACTAGTCAACAATGAGCAGTTCTTC.

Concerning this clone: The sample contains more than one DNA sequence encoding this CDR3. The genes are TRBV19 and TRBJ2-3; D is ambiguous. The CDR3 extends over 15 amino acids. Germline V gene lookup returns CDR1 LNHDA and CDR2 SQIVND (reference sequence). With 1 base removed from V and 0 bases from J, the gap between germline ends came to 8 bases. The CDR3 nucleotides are TGTGCCAGTAGTATAGTGGGCGGCAGCACAGATACGCAGTATTTT. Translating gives CASSIVGGSTDTQYF.

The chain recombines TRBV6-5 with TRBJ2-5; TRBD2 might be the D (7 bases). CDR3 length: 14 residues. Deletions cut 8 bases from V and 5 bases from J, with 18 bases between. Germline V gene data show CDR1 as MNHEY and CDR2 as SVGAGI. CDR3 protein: CASRPGGGGETQYF. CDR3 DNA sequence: TGTGCCAGCCGACCGGGGGGCGGAGGGGAGACCCAGTACTTC.

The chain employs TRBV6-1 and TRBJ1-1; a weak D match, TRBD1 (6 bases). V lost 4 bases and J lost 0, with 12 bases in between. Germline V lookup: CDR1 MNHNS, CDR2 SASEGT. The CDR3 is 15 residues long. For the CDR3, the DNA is TGTGCCAGCAGTGCGACACAGGGATTGAACACTGAAGCTTTCTTT. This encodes CASSATQGLNTEAFF.